Shown below are 24 T cell receptor beta chains from a single sample sequenced in a study of blood T cell repertoires in COVID-19. Assay: immunoSEQ multiplex PCR; the TCRdb copy retains only in-frame clones and omits some. The sample has about 370,000 clones; 80% to 90% are singletons. The source material was peripheral blood. The receptor set was obtained from a woman between 25 and 40 years old with COVID-19, enrolled during active disease.

The chain joins TRBV2 to TRBJ2-5; TRBD1 aligns across 8 bases. V shed 4 bases and J 4 bases; nucleotides not matched to a gene: 2. The CDR3 is 13 amino acids. CDR1 and CDR2 from the germline V gene are SNHLY and FYNNEI. In DNA form, the CDR3 reads TGTGCCAGCAGTGCCACAGGGGGAGAGACCCAGTACTTC. It yields the protein CASSATGGETQYF.

V is TRBV19 and J is TRBJ2-1; D remains ambiguous. Per germline, CDR1 LNHDA and CDR2 SQIVND (reference sequence). Trimming pared 7 bases from V and 7 bases from J, leaving 8 bases between. The CDR3 has 11 residues. Written as DNA, the CDR3 is TGTGCCAGTACCGGGTGGAATGAGCAGTTCTTC. Translation: CASTGWNEQFF.

The rearrangement uses TRBV7-9 and TRBJ2-2; 13 bases are a match to TRBD2. V shed 2 bases and J 4 bases; nucleotides not matched to a gene: 7. CDR3 size: 18 residues. Germline lookup yields CDR1 SEHNR and CDR2 FQNEAQ (reference sequence). The chain's CDR3 is CASSLTSGRAWITGELFF. CDR3 in DNA: TGTGCCAGCAGCTTAACTAGCGGGAGGGCATGGATCACCGGGGAGCTGTTTTTT.

This clone occurred a few times. The rearrangement joins TRBV10-3 to TRBJ1-6, with TRBD1 identical over 9 bases. Germline values: CDR1 ENHRY, CDR2 SYGVKD. The CDR3 consists of 13 residues. The V gene end was trimmed by 10 bases and the J gene end by 7 bases; junction bases not matched to a gene: 5. The DNA of the CDR3 is TGTGCCACCAGCGGACAGGGGAATTCACCCCTCCACTTT. It codes for CATSGQGNSPLHF.

The chain carries TRBV24-1 and TRBJ1-5; 9 bases match TRBD1. With V trimmed by 11 bases and J by 3 bases, 4 bases remained unmatched. Germline CDR1 reads KGHDR; CDR2 reads SFDVKD. This CDR3 has 13 residues. Written as DNA, the CDR3 is TGTGCCATACAGGGGGCAAACAATCAGCCCCAGCATTTT. This gives the protein CAIQGANNQPQHF.

This chain links TRBV6-2 or TRBV6-3 with TRBJ2-1; D perhaps matches TRBD1 (5 bases). This CDR3 has 13 amino acids. The V gene lost 6 bases and the J gene lost 11 bases, with 17 bases spanning the gap. The V gene's germline CDR1 is MNHEY and CDR2 SVGEGT. CDR3 in amino acids: CASSDSTTGQQFF. The CDR3 DNA reads as TGTGCCAGCAGCGATTCAACCACAGGTCAGCAGTTCTTC.

The V call is TRBV9, the J call TRBJ2-1; D unclear. There are 13 residues in the CDR3. CDR1 and CDR2 from the germline V gene are SGDLS and YYNGEE. Trimming left V 3 bases short and J 9 bases short, with 13 bases between. The CDR3 is CASSARTAGEQFF. The CDR3 region has the DNA TGTGCCAGCAGCGCCAGAACAGCAGGTGAGCAGTTCTTC.

The CDR3 is CASSGTGGSSPLHF. In DNA, the CDR3 is TGTGCCAGCAGTGGGACAGGGGGCAGTTCACCCCTCCACTTT. The chain carries TRBV2 and TRBJ1-6, with 11 positions matching TRBD1. This CDR3 is 14 amino acids long. CDR1 SNHLY and CDR2 FYNNEI come from the germline V gene. With V trimmed by 4 bases and J by 9 bases, 2 bases remained unmatched.

The V call is TRBV5-8, the J call TRBJ2-5, with D possibly matching TRBD1 (5 bases). The V end lost 0 bases, the J end lost 4 bases, and 16 bases lay between the germline ends. Germline lookup yields CDR1 SGHTS and CDR2 YDEGEE. The CDR3 totals 16 residues. The CDR3 loop is CASSLDSGPPGETQYF. The CDR3 DNA is TGTGCCAGCAGCTTGGATTCAGGGCCCCCCGGAGAGACCCAGTACTTC.

The V gene is TRBV27, the J gene TRBJ2-5, with 7 bases aligning to TRBD1. CDR3 length: 17 residues. J lost 6 bases, V lost 1 base, and 14 bases had no gene match. Germline V CDR1 and CDR2: MNHEY, SMNVEV (reference sequence). The CDR3 bases are TGTGCCAGCAGTTTATTGACAGGGTTCGGGCTCTTTAAGACCCAGTACTTC. Translated, it gives CASSLLTGFGLFKTQYF.

The gene calls are TRBV4-1 and TRBJ2-7; 12 nucleotides align to TRBD1. Per the germline V gene, CDR1 is MGHRA and CDR2 is YSYEKL. The CDR3 runs 16 residues. Trimming removed 4 bases from V and 6 bases from J; junction bases left unmatched: 10. CDR3 residues: CASSPRMGQGASEQYF. CDR3 bases: TGCGCCAGCAGCCCTAGGATGGGACAGGGGGCAAGCGAGCAGTACTTC.

This chain connects TRBV7-2 to TRBJ1-3, with a weak D call TRBD1 (5 bases). CDR3 length: 16 amino acids. The germline V and J ends were trimmed by 1 base and 0 bases, with 10 bases remaining between them. Germline V gene data show CDR1 as SGHTA and CDR2 as FQGNSA. The CDR3 protein is CASSLVAGFSGNTIYF. For the CDR3, the DNA is TGTGCCAGCAGCTTAGTAGCAGGGTTCTCTGGAAACACCATATATTTT.

The DNA for the CDR3 is TGTGCCAGTAGTGGGCTAGCGAACACAGATACGCAGTATTTT. It translates to CASSGLANTDTQYF. The chain combines TRBV19 with TRBJ2-3, with D possibly TRBD2 on 6 matching bases. Trimming took 5 bases from V and 2 from J, leaving 11 bases between them. The length of the CDR3 is 14 residues. The germline V gene has CDR1 LNHDA and CDR2 SQIVND (reference sequence).

This sequence joins TRBV7-9 and TRBJ1-1; tentative D call: TRBD1 (6 bases). CDR1 is SEHNR, CDR2 FQNEAQ, per germline (reference sequence). The CDR3 is made up of 14 amino acids. V was trimmed by 5 bases and J by 1 base, leaving 11 bases between them. CDR3 DNA: TGTGCCAGCAGCCCATCGGACAGGAACACTGAAGCTTTCTTT. The encoded protein is CASSPSDRNTEAFF.

The J gene is TRBJ1-1, the V gene TRBV7-6, with 7 bases matching TRBD1. CDR3 length: 16 residues. CDR1 SGHVS and CDR2 FNYEAQ come from the germline V gene. V lost 0 bases and J lost 0; bases outside the gene matches: 4. The CDR3 sequence is CASSLATGLMNTEAFF. The CDR3 DNA reads TGTGCCAGCAGCTTAGCGACAGGGTTGATGAACACTGAAGCTTTCTTT.

V and J are TRBV7-2 and TRBJ2-5, with a weak D call TRBD1 (7 bases). Germline V gene data show CDR1 as SGHTA and CDR2 as FQGNSA. V shed 1 base and J shed 5 bases, with 11 bases lying between them. The CDR3 sequence is 14 residues long. The CDR3 DNA is TGTGCCAGCAGCTTAGTTCAGGGGGGTGAGACCCAGTACTTC. This codes for CASSLVQGGETQYF.

This chain uses TRBV19 with TRBJ1-2, with a weak D call TRBD1 (5 bases). Germline CDR1 and CDR2: LNHDA and SQIVND (reference sequence). The CDR3 sequence is 15 residues long. V was clipped by 0 bases and J by 4 bases, with 12 bases between them. The CDR3 DNA reads as TGTGCCAGTAGTATAGATCGATCAGGGTTCTATGGCTACACCTTC. Its protein product is CASSIDRSGFYGYTF.

The rearrangement links TRBV10-3 to TRBJ2-1; possibly TRBD1 for D (6 bases). CDR1 and CDR2 (germline): ENHRY, SYGVKD. The germline V and J ends were trimmed by 5 bases and 16 bases, with 24 bases remaining between them. This CDR3 is built from 14 residues. The CDR3 sequence: CAISTQMGAPPRFF. CDR3 bases: TGTGCCATCAGTACCCAAATGGGGGCACCCCCCCGTTTCTTC.

V gene TRBV5-1 combines with J gene TRBJ1-3; the match to TRBD1 covers 7 bases. Per germline, CDR1 SGHRS and CDR2 YFSETQ. CDR3 length equals 18 residues. V lost 0 bases to trimming and J lost 2 bases; unmatched junction nucleotides: 11. The CDR3 DNA follows: TGCGCCAGCAGCTTGGATGGAGTACAGGGGAGGACTGGAAACACCATATATTTT. Its protein is CASSLDGVQGRTGNTIYF.

The chain links TRBV5-1 to TRBJ2-3; D is possibly TRBD2 (7 bases). Trimming took off 3 bases at V and 6 bases at J, with 20 bases between the two ends. The CDR3 covers 16 residues. CDR1 is SGHRS, CDR2 YFSETQ, per germline. CDR3 coding DNA: TGCGCCAGCAGCTCCCGGACAGCGGGGCCCGGGGATACGCAGTATTTT. This translates into CASSSRTAGPGDTQYF. The full variable domain, completed using reference TRBV5-1 and TRBJ2-3, is KAGVTQTPRYLIKTRGQQVTLSCSPISGHRSVSWYQQTPGQGLQFLFEYFSETQRNKGNFPGRFSGRQFSNSRSEMNVSTLELGDSALYLCASSSRTAGPGDTQYFGPGTRLTVL.

The chain couples TRBV3-1 (or the pseudogene TRBV3-2) to TRBJ2-5; 7 positions agree with TRBD2. CDR3 length: 14 amino acids. Germline CDR1 is LGHDT and CDR2 is YNNKEL (reference sequence). V dropped 3 bases and J dropped 5; count of bases not matched to a gene: 6. CDR3 region: CASSHRRGGETQYF. CDR3 bases: TGTGCCAGCAGCCATAGACGGGGAGGGGAGACCCAGTACTTC.

The chain couples TRBV6-2 or TRBV6-3 to TRBJ2-7, with a possible D match to TRBD1 (6 bases). The V end was cut by 5 bases, the J end by 4 bases, with 18 bases between. Germline V gene sequence: CDR1 MNHEY, CDR2 SVGEGT. This CDR3 is 15 amino acids long. The chain's CDR3 is CASSPSPIQGYEQYV. In DNA, the CDR3 is TGTGCCAGCAGTCCCTCGCCCATACAGGGATACGAGCAGTACGTC.

V usage is TRBV12-1 and J usage is TRBJ2-1; whether TRBD2, the table's D call, matches the DNA was not checked. TRBV12-1 is a listed pseudogene. The length of the CDR3 is 16 residues. The CDR3 DNA sequence: TGTGCCAGCAGCTTTAGGGGGGGGCCTTTGTACAATGAGCAGTTCTTC. It specifies CASSFRGGPLYNEQFF.

V gene TRBV2 combines with J gene TRBJ2-7; D is perhaps TRBD2 (5 bases). Per the germline V gene, CDR1 is SNHLY and CDR2 is FYNNEI. With 0 bases removed from V and 7 bases from J, the gap between germline ends came to 10 bases. The CDR3 consists of 13 residues. The CDR3 sequence: CASSEALPGEQYV. The CDR3 DNA is TGTGCCAGCAGTGAAGCGCTTCCGGGGGAGCAGTACGTC.